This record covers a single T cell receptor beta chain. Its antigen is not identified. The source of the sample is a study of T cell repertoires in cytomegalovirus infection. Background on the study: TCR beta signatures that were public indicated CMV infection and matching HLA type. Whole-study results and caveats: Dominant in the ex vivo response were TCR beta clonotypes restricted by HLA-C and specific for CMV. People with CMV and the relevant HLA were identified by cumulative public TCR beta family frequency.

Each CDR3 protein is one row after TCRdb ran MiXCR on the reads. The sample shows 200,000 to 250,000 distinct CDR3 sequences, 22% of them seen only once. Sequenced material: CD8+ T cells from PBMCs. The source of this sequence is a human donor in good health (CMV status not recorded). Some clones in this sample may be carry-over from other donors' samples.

The CDR3 protein is CASSAGLAGGTWDEQFF. The DNA of the CDR3 is TGTGCCAGCAGCGCCGGACTAGCGGGGGGTACCTGGGATGAGCAGTTCTTC. V gene TRBV9 combines with J gene TRBJ2-1, with TRBD2 matching over 14 bases. The CDR3 totals 17 residues. Germline loops: CDR1 SGDLS, CDR2 YYNGEE. V shed 3 bases, J shed 8 bases, and the junction held 10 bases outside the gene matches.